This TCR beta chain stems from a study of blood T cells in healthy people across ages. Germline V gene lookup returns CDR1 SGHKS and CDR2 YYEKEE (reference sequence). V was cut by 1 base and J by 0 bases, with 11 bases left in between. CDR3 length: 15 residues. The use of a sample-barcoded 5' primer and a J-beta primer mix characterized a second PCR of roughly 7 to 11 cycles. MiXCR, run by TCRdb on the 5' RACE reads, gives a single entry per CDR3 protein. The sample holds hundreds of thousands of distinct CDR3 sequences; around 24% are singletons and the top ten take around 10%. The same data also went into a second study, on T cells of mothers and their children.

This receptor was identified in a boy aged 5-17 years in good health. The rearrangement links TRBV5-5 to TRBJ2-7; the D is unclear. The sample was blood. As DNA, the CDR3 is TGTGCCAGCAGCTTGCTCCCGATTAGCTCCTACGAGCAGTACTTC. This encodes CASSLLPISSYEQYF.